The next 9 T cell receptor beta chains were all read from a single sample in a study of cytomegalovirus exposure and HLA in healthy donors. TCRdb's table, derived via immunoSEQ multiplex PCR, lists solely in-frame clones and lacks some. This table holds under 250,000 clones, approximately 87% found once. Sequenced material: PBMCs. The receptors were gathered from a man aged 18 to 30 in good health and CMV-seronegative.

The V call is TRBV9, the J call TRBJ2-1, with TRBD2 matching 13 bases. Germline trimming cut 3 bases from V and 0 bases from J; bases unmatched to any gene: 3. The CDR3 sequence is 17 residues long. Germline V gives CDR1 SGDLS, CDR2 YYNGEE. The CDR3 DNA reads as TGTGCCAGCAGCGCGGGACTAGCGGGGAGCTCCTACAATGAGCAGTTCTTC. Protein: CASSAGLAGSSYNEQFF.

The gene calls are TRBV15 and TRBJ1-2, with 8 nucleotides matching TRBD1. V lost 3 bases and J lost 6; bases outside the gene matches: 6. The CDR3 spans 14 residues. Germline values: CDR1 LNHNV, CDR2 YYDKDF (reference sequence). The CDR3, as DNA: TGTGCCACCAGCAGCCGCACGACAGGGGATGGCTACACCTTC. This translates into CATSSRTTGDGYTF.

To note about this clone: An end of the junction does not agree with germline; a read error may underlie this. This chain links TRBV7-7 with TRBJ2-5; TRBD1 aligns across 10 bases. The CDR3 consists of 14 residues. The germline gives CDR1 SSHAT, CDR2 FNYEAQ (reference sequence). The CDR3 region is CASSRQGARETQYF. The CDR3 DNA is TGTGCTAGCAGCCGACAGGGGGCCAGGGAGACCCAGTACTTC.

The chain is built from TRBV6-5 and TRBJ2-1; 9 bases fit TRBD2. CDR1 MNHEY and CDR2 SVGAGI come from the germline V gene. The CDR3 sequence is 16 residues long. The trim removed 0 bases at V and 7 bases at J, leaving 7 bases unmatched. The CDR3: CASSYSGAGGQNEQFF. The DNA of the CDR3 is TGTGCCAGCAGTTACTCGGGGGCGGGAGGGCAGAATGAGCAGTTCTTC.

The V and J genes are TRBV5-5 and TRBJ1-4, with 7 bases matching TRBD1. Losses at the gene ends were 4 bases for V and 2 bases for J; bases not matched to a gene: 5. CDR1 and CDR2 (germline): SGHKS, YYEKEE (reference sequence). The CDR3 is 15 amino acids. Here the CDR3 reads CASSLRGGTNEKLFF. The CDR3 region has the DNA TGTGCCAGCAGCCTCCGAGGGGGCACTAATGAAAAACTGTTTTTT.

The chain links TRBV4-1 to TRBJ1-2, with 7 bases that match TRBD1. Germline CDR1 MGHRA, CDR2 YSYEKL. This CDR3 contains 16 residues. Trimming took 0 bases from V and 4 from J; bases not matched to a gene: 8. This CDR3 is CASSQEGDSRSYGYTF. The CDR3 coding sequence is TGCGCCAGCAGCCAAGAAGGGGACAGCCGCTCCTATGGCTACACCTTC.

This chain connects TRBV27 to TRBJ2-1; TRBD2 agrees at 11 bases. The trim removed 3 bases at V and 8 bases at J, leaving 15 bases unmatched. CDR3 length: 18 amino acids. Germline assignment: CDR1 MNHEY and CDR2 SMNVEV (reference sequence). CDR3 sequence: CASSLGLAGGPGVHEQFF. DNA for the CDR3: TGTGCCAGCAGTTTGGGATTAGCGGGAGGGCCCGGGGTCCATGAGCAGTTCTTC.

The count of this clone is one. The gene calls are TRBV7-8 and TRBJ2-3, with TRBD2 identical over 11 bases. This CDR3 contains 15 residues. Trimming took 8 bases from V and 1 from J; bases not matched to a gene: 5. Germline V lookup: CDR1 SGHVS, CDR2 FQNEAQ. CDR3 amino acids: CASGVLAGGTDTQYF. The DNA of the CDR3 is TGTGCCAGCGGGGTACTAGCGGGAGGCACAGATACGCAGTATTTT.

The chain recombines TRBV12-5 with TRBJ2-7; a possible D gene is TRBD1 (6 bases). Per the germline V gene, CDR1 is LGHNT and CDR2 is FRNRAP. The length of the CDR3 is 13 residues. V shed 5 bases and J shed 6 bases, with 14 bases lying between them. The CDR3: CASGLGHASEQYF. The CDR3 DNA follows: TGTGCTAGTGGTCTGGGACACGCCAGCGAGCAGTACTTC. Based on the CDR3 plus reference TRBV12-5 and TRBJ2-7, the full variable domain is DARVTQTPRHKVTEMGQEVTMRCQPILGHNTVFWYRQTMMQGLELLAYFRNRAPLDDSGMPKDRFSAEMPDATLATLKIQPSEPRDSAVYFCASGLGHASEQYFGPGTRLTVT.